A selection of T cell receptor beta chains follows, all from one sample in a study of blood T cell repertoires in COVID-19. TCRdb's table, derived via immunoSEQ multiplex PCR, lists solely in-frame clones and lacks some. This sample yields around 90,000 clones, of which about nine tenths are seen a single time; around 16% belongs to the top ten. The sample was peripheral blood. The receptors derive from a male donor with acute or convalescent COVID-19. Both conserved end residues are part of each CDR3. The D gene is left open where the match is weak. The size of a clone is reported for some rows only, either as once, few or many, or as a class for expanded clones.

V gene	D gene	J gene	clone size	CDR3 length	CDR3 protein	CDR3 DNA
TRBV11-1	TRBD1	TRBJ2-2	once	15	CASSQRQGAAGELFF	TGTGCCAGCAGCCAACGACAGGGGGCAGCCGGGGAGCTGTTTTTT
TRBV5-1	TRBD1	TRBJ2-7	-	17	CASSWPYPGQGAYEQYF	TGCGCCAGCAGCTGGCCATACCCGGGACAGGGGGCTTACGAGCAGTACTTC
TRBV9	TRBD1	TRBJ1-4	-	16	CASSAGQGRTNEKLFF	TGTGCCAGCAGCGCGGGACAGGGGAGAACTAATGAAAAACTGTTTTTT
TRBV20-1	-	TRBJ2-7	-	15	CSASDSRVPSYEQYF	TGCAGTGCTAGTGATTCCAGGGTGCCTTCCTACGAGCAGTACTTC
TRBV7-9	TRBD1	TRBJ1-1	-	13	CANSFQGVTEAFF	TGTGCCAACAGCTTTCAGGGGGTAACTGAAGCTTTCTTT
TRBV19	-	TRBJ1-5	once	13	CASSRTGGQPQHF	TGTGCCAGTAGTCGAACAGGAGGGCAGCCCCAGCATTTT
TRBV11-2	TRBD1	TRBJ1-5	-	15	CASSFGTGTNQPQHF	TGTGCCAGCAGCTTCGGGACAGGGACTAATCAGCCCCAGCATTTT
TRBV5-5	TRBD2	TRBJ2-2	-	16	CASSSTGTSRTGELFF	TGTGCCAGCAGCTCAACCGGGACTAGCAGGACCGGGGAGCTGTTTTTT
TRBV4-1	TRBD2	TRBJ2-3	-	17	CASSPTGAGGPMDTQYF	TGCGCCAGCAGCCCGACTGGTGCGGGGGGGCCGATGGATACGCAGTATTTT
TRBV6-5	-	TRBJ2-2	-	11	CASRNTGELFF	TGTGCCAGCCGGAACACCGGGGAGCTGTTTTTT
TRBV6-6	-	TRBJ1-5	-	15	CASSYWRADNQPQHF	TGTGCCAGCAGTTACTGGAGGGCTGACAATCAGCCCCAGCATTTT
TRBV5-1	TRBD1	TRBJ1-5	once	18	CASSPGPHRGLVNQPQHF	TGCGCCAGCAGCCCGGGCCCCCACAGGGGTCTAGTAAATCAGCCCCAGCATTTT
TRBV5-1	TRBD1	TRBJ2-1	-	16	CASSTTRGPANNEQFF	TGCGCCAGCAGTACTACCAGGGGGCCGGCGAACAATGAGCAGTTCTTC
TRBV3-1/TRBV3-2	TRBD1	TRBJ2-7	once	14	CASSQLRTGGEQYF	TGTGCCAGCAGCCAACTCCGGACAGGGGGGGAGCAGTACTTC
TRBV5-1	TRBD2	TRBJ2-7	-	15	CASSSGWGGLYEQYF	TGCGCCAGCAGCTCAGGGTGGGGGGGACTCTACGAGCAGTACTTC
TRBV6-6	-	TRBJ1-4	-	16	CASSYSIGQGGEKLFF	TGTGCCAGCAGTTACTCGATAGGGCAGGGCGGTGAAAAACTGTTTTTT
TRBV6-5	TRBD1	TRBJ2-7	-	14	CASRTGPFSYEQYF	TGTGCCAGCAGGACAGGGCCGTTCTCCTACGAGCAGTACTTC
TRBV5-4	TRBD1	TRBJ1-2	-	16	CASSPEGTGLLYGYTF	TGTGCCAGCAGCCCCGAAGGGACAGGGTTGCTCTATGGCTACACCTTC
TRBV30	TRBD2	TRBJ2-5	-	15	CAWSVPSGGAGTQYF	TGTGCCTGGAGTGTACCCAGCGGGGGGGCAGGGACCCAGTACTTC
TRBV5-4	TRBD1	TRBJ2-3	-	14	CASSFQGATDTQYF	TGTGCCAGCAGCTTCCAGGGGGCGACAGATACGCAGTATTTT
TRBV19	-	TRBJ1-5	-	14	CASNTQGFGQPQHF	TGTGCCAGTAATACTCAGGGGTTTGGACAGCCCCAGCATTTT
TRBV5-1	-	TRBJ2-3	-	13	CASSLYGSDTQYF	TGCGCCAGCAGCTTGTATGGCTCAGATACGCAGTATTTT
TRBV9	-	TRBJ1-1	few	15	CASSASGQPNTEAFF	TGTGCCAGCAGCGCATCGGGACAACCGAACACTGAAGCTTTCTTT
TRBV6-5	TRBD1	TRBJ1-4	-	15	CASSRQTGFNEKLFF	TGTGCCAGCAGCCGCCAGACAGGGTTTAATGAAAAACTGTTTTTT
TRBV11-2	-	TRBJ1-4	-	14	CASSLNRAAEKLFF	TGTGCCAGCAGCTTAAACAGGGCGGCGGAAAAACTGTTTTTT
TRBV9	-	TRBJ2-1	-	14	CASSRQTLSNEQFF	TGTGCCAGCAGCCGACAGACCCTAAGCAATGAGCAGTTCTTC
TRBV5-6	-	TRBJ2-2	-	14	CASRTGQNTGELFF	TGTGCCAGCAGAACGGGACAGAACACCGGGGAGCTGTTTTTT
TRBV20-1	TRBD2	TRBJ2-7	-	12	CSASMGGWEQYF	TGCAGTGCTAGTATGGGGGGGTGGGAGCAGTACTTC
TRBV5-1	-	TRBJ2-2	-	15	CASSLGGSQTGELFF	TGCGCCAGCAGCTTGGGAGGCTCGCAAACCGGGGAGCTGTTTTTT
TRBV19	TRBD1	TRBJ2-2	-	14	CASVQGSVGGELFF	TGTGCCAGCGTACAGGGGTCCGTTGGCGGGGAGCTGTTTTTT
TRBV11-2	TRBD1	TRBJ2-3	-	17	CASSLDGDSLSPDTQYF	TGTGCCAGCAGCTTAGACGGGGACAGCCTTAGTCCAGATACGCAGTATTTT
TRBV4-2	TRBD1	TRBJ2-3	-	16	CASSPDRGHGTDTQYF	TGTGCCAGCAGCCCGGACAGGGGGCATGGCACAGATACGCAGTATTTT
TRBV6-2/TRBV6-3	-	TRBJ1-5	-	16	CASTPALQGPNQPQHF	TGTGCCAGCACCCCCGCGTTGCAGGGCCCCAATCAGCCCCAGCATTTT
TRBV7-2	-	TRBJ2-7	-	14	CASTLTQRAYEQYF	TGTGCCAGCACCCTAACACAGAGAGCCTACGAGCAGTACTTC
TRBV4-1	TRBD1	TRBJ1-4	-	15	CASSSTGAGNEKLFF	TGCGCCAGCAGCAGCACAGGGGCGGGTAATGAAAAACTGTTTTTT
TRBV30	TRBD1	TRBJ1-5	-	13	CAWATGGNQPQHF	TGTGCCTGGGCGACAGGGGGTAATCAGCCCCAGCATTTT
TRBV5-6	TRBD1	TRBJ1-1	-	15	CASSRDSSVNTEAFF	TGTGCCAGCAGCCGGGACAGTAGTGTGAACACTGAAGCTTTCTTT
TRBV28	-	TRBJ1-1	-	16	CASNLGVWVMNTEAFF	TGTGCCAGCAACCTCGGGGTGTGGGTGATGAACACTGAAGCTTTCTTT
TRBV7-9	TRBD2	TRBJ2-1	-	16	CASSSLAGGRGNEQFF	TGTGCCAGCAGCTCACTAGCGGGGGGGCGTGGCAATGAGCAGTTCTTC
TRBV3-1/TRBV3-2	-	TRBJ1-6	-	16	CASSPAWGGYNSPLHF	TGTGCCAGCAGCCCCGCCTGGGGGGGCTATAATTCACCCCTCCACTTT
TRBV2	TRBD1	TRBJ1-3	-	15	CASSRQGPSGNTIYF	TGTGCCAGCAGCAGACAGGGGCCCTCTGGAAACACCATATATTTT
TRBV27	-	TRBJ2-5	-	15	CASSPTLDTQETQYF	TGTGCCAGCAGCCCCACGTTAGACACCCAAGAGACCCAGTACTTC
TRBV18	-	TRBJ2-2	-	18	CASSPPGTKNTNTGELFF	TGTGCCAGCTCACCCCCCGGGACAAAAAATACGAACACCGGGGAGCTGTTTTTT
TRBV2	-	TRBJ1-2	-	12	CASSAGDAGYTF	TGTGCCAGCTCGGCAGGGGACGCTGGCTACACCTTC
TRBV29-1	-	TRBJ1-2	-	12	CSVDKGGYGYTF	TGCAGCGTTGATAAAGGAGGCTATGGCTACACCTTC
TRBV9	TRBD2	TRBJ2-7	-	14	CASSPRLAGYEQYF	TGTGCCAGCAGCCCGCGACTAGCGGGGTACGAGCAGTACTTC
TRBV5-5	-	TRBJ2-3	-	14	CASSPQQDTDTQYF	TGTGCCAGCAGCCCCCAACAGGACACAGATACGCAGTATTTT
TRBV18	TRBD1	TRBJ2-7	-	13	CASSSQGPYEQYF	TGTGCCAGCTCATCACAGGGGCCCTACGAGCAGTACTTC
TRBV6-5	TRBD1	TRBJ1-1	-	16	CASSSFGRGSGTEAFF	TGTGCCAGCAGTTCTTTCGGCAGGGGGAGTGGGACTGAAGCTTTCTTT
TRBV19	-	TRBJ2-3	-	14	CASSVLVGPDTQYF	TGTGCCAGTAGTGTCCTTGTGGGGCCAGATACGCAGTATTTT